The 4 T cell receptor beta chains in this list originate from one sample, sequenced in a study of T-cell reconstitution after alpha-beta-depleted transplantation in children listed by TCRdb under 2016. The library was prepared using PCR. The instrument was an Illumina HiSeq 2500. TCR libraries were prepared with molecular barcoding, using unique molecular identifiers to normalize TCRbeta repertoire quantification. TCRdb trimmed public reads at Q25 via fastp, called clones via MiXCR and kept in-frame beta chains. Rows with a matching CDR3 protein are joined into one entry that keeps the most common DNA and genes. The sample profile shows around 600,000 distinct CDR3 sequences; over 9.5% of them were found once. Approximately 4.1% of the sample belongs to the ten largest clones. Source: PBMCs from the stem cell graft donor, taken from the stem cell graft. All receptors come from a human donor who donated a stem cell graft to a child with acute myeloid leukemia.

The V call is TRBV27, the J call TRBJ2-5; D is undetermined. Trimming left V 4 bases short and J 0 bases short, with 15 bases between. The CDR3 totals 16 residues. The V gene's germline CDR1 is MNHEY and CDR2 SMNVEV (reference sequence). CDR3 in amino acids: CASSSSGPLYQETQYF. The DNA of the CDR3 is TGTGCCAGCAGTTCTTCCGGGCCTCTGTACCAAGAGACCCAGTACTTC.

Only a few counts were recorded for this clonotype. The V gene is TRBV3-1, the J gene TRBJ2-2, with unresolved D. CDR3 size: 16 residues. CDR1 and CDR2 from the germline V gene are LGHDT and YNNKEL (reference sequence). V was clipped by 1 base and J by 4 bases, with 13 bases between them. CDR3 coding DNA: TGTGCCAGCAGCCAAGGACGGGCATGGGGCACCGGGGAGCTGTTTTTT. Its translation: CASSQGRAWGTGELFF.

The chain has TRBV7-8 and TRBJ1-5, with a weak D call TRBD1 (6 bases). Germline V gene lookup returns CDR1 SGHVS and CDR2 FQNEAQ. The CDR3 is 14 residues long. The ends were cut back, 5 bases at V and 7 bases at J, with 15 bases in the middle. The CDR3: CASSLTSTGQPQHF. In DNA form, the CDR3 reads TGTGCCAGCAGCCTGACAAGCACAGGGCAGCCCCAGCATTTT.

This clonotype occurred many times. The chain couples TRBV7-8 to TRBJ2-4; D gene uncertain. Trimming took 5 bases from V and 12 from J, leaving 17 bases between them. Per the germline V gene, CDR1 is SGHVS and CDR2 is FQNEAQ. CDR3 length equals 13 residues. In DNA form, the CDR3 reads TGTGCCAGCAGCCTGGTTGGGATAGCCCCTCAGTACTTC. Its translation is CASSLVGIAPQYF. The full variable domain, in which reference TRBV7-8 and TRBJ2-4 provide the parts outside the CDR3, is GAGVSQSPRYKVAKRGQDVALRCDPISGHVSLFWYQQALGQGPEFLTYFQNEAQLDKSGLPSDRFFAERPEGSVSTLKIQRTQQEDSAVYLCASSLVGIAPQYFGAGTRLSVL.